This entry lists 12 T cell receptor beta chains sequenced from one sample in a study of T cells in Graves' hyperthyroidism and ophthalmopathy. Template material for amplifying TCR beta CDR3 regions consisted of RNA transcripts. The HTBI primer set was used in a first-round RT-PCR of the TCR CDR3. TCRdb used MiXCR to reprocess the multiplex PCR reads, holding one entry per CDR3 protein. The sample includes 600,000 to 650,000 distinct CDR3 sequences, roughly 16% of them seen just once. Input material: blood. All receptors come from a woman in her 30s with Graves' hyperthyroidism.

This clonotype was recorded many times. The V call is TRBV5-1, the J call TRBJ2-5; TRBD1 matches 11 bases. This CDR3 has 15 amino acids. CDR1 is SGHRS and CDR2 is YFSETQ in the germline V gene. J lost 5 bases, V lost 4 bases, and 7 bases had no gene match. The chain's CDR3 is CASSRGQGAVETQYF. CDR3 sequence (DNA): TGCGCCAGCAGCCGAGGACAGGGGGCGGTGGAGACCCAGTACTTC.

This clonotype was seen repeatedly, ten times or more. The V call is TRBV30, the J call TRBJ1-2; weak D call: TRBD1 (6 bases). In germline, CDR1 is GTSNPN, CDR2 SVGIG (reference sequence). The CDR3 has 11 residues. Trimming shortened V by 4 bases and J by 4 bases, and 7 bases separated the two germline ends. The CDR3 protein is CAWTGAYGYTF. The DNA of the CDR3 is TGTGCCTGGACAGGGGCCTATGGCTACACCTTC.

This chain connects TRBV2 to TRBJ2-7, with TRBD2 identical over 10 bases. The germline V gene has CDR1 SNHLY and CDR2 FYNNEI. Germline trimming cut 8 bases from V and 3 bases from J; bases unmatched to any gene: 1. The CDR3 loop spans 12 amino acids. This chain's CDR3 is CASLAGDYEQYF. DNA of the CDR3: TGTGCCAGCCTAGCGGGAGACTACGAGCAGTACTTC.

The table lists this clonotype with many counts. The chain couples TRBV5-6 to TRBJ1-2; D is uncertain. With 4 bases removed from V and 5 bases from J, the gap between germline ends came to 9 bases. CDR3 length: 12 residues. The germline CDR1 and CDR2 sequences are SGHDT and YYEEEE. The DNA of the CDR3 is TGTGCCAGCAGCGGAGGGCGGTATGGCTACACCTTC. Amino acids: CASSGGRYGYTF.

This clonotype has ten or more counts. The J gene is TRBJ2-5, the V gene TRBV12-3 or TRBV12-4; 9 bases are a match to TRBD1. The trim removed 6 bases at V and 5 bases at J, leaving 7 bases unmatched. This CDR3 spans 14 amino acids. CDR3 loop: CASSQQGARETQYF. In DNA, the CDR3 is TGTGCCAGCAGCCAACAGGGGGCCCGTGAGACCCAGTACTTC.

This clonotype was counted a few times. The chain has TRBV5-1 and TRBJ2-3; TRBD1 might be the D (6 bases). Trimming pared 1 base from V and 3 bases from J, leaving 12 bases between. The CDR3 is 15 amino acids. Germline CDR1 is SGHRS and CDR2 is YFSETQ. The CDR3 coding sequence is TGCGCCAGCAGCTTGACAGGGACGGTGACAGATACGCAGTATTTT. Its protein is CASSLTGTVTDTQYF.

This chain joins TRBV2 and TRBJ2-7; 9 nucleotides agree with TRBD1. With 8 bases clipped from V and 5 bases from J, the junction kept 7 bases outside the gene matches. This CDR3 contains 13 residues. CDR1 SNHLY and CDR2 FYNNEI come from the germline V gene. The CDR3 DNA reads as TGTGCCAGCTCGGCGGGACAGGGCGACGAGCAGTACTTC. Translation: CASSAGQGDEQYF.

This clonotype occurred many times. V is TRBV10-3 and J is TRBJ2-7, with 7 bases matching TRBD1. The CDR3 contains 13 residues. Germline CDR1 is ENHRY and CDR2 is SYGVKD. V shed 11 bases and J 0 bases; nucleotides not matched to a gene: 7. The CDR3 sequence: CASGQGDSYEQYF. DNA of the CDR3: TGTGCCTCGGGGCAGGGGGACTCCTACGAGCAGTACTTC.

V is TRBV15 and J is TRBJ1-5, with 8 bases lining up with TRBD1. The germline V gene has CDR1 LNHNV and CDR2 YYDKDF (reference sequence). This CDR3 has 14 amino acids. V shed 6 bases and J 3 bases; nucleotides not matched to a gene: 4. The CDR3 protein is CATRRTGSNQPQHF. CDR3 sequence (DNA): TGTGCCACCAGGAGGACAGGGTCCAATCAGCCCCAGCATTTT.

This clonotype was seen repeatedly, ten times or more. J is TRBJ2-1 and V is TRBV28; D possibly corresponds to TRBD1 (5 bases). The ends were cut back, 8 bases at V and 7 bases at J, with 15 bases in the middle. CDR1 and CDR2 (germline): MDHEN, SYDVKM. The length of the CDR3 is 13 residues. CDR3: CASRTRVGNEQFF. The CDR3 region has the DNA TGTGCCAGCCGGACACGGGTTGGTAATGAGCAGTTCTTC. Looking up the rest from reference TRBV28 and TRBJ2-1 gives the full variable domain: DVKVTQSSRYLVKRTGEKVFLECVQDMDHENMFWYRQDPGLGLRLIYFSYDVKMKEKGDIPEGYSVSREKKERFSLILESASTNQTSMYLCASRTRVGNEQFFGPGTRLTVL.

The chain is built from TRBV7-8 and TRBJ1-4; tentative D call: TRBD1 (5 bases). V was shortened by 5 bases and J by 7 bases, with 23 bases between the two germline ends. Germline CDR1 reads SGHVS; CDR2 reads FQNEAQ. The CDR3 totals 17 residues. CDR3 protein: CASSTQPPIGGGEKLFF. CDR3 DNA sequence: TGTGCCAGCAGCACCCAACCTCCGATAGGCGGGGGTGAAAAACTGTTTTTT.

This clonotype was picked up a small number of times. The rearrangement uses TRBV11-3 and TRBJ2-2; tentatively, D is TRBD1 (5 bases). This CDR3 is built from 18 residues. Between the trimmed V and J ends, which lost 1 base and 5 bases, there was a span of 20 bases. The germline CDR1 and CDR2 sequences are SGHNT and YENEEA. Written as DNA, the CDR3 is TGTGCCAGCAGCTTAGGTCGTTATTCCAGGGATTCGACCGGGGAGCTGTTTTTT. Translating it yields CASSLGRYSRDSTGELFF.